The source of this TCR beta chain is a study of shared clonotypes between healthy human individuals. Study summary: Donor ages ranged 18 to 49 years: a couple of women, a few men.

Worth noting for this clone: What it recognizes is unknown.

The V gene's germline CDR1 is SGHNT and CDR2 YYREEE (reference sequence). Deletions cut 3 bases from V and 1 base from J, with 11 bases between. The CDR3 runs 14 residues. It was about 180 ng DNA, around 33,000 T cell genomes, that sorted-subset replicate PCRs used. This table comes from immunoSEQ multiplex PCR, and its TCRdb copy is limited to in-frame clones, with some not included. The data show some 2,000,000 clones, approximately 95% seen once. Study findings and constraints: Among the subsets, naive ones generally showed larger estimated richness than memory ones.

This chain links TRBV5-4 with TRBJ2-7, with D perhaps TRBD1 (5 bases). The TCR was taken from a man aged 18 to 30 in good health. Sequenced material: naive CD4+ T cells sorted from blood. The subset is: CD45RA+ positively selected. The CDR3 loop is CASSSTGGSYEQYF. For the CDR3, the DNA is TGTGCCAGCAGCTCCACAGGCGGTTCCTACGAGCAGTACTTC.